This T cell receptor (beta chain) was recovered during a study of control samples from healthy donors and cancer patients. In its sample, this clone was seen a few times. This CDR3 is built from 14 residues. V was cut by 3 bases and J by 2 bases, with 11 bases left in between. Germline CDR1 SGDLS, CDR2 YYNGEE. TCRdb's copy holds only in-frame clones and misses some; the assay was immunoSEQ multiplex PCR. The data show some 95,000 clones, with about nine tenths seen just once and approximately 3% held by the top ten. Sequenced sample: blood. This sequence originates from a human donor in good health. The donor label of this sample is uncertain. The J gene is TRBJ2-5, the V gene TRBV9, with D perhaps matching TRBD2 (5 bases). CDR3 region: CASSGPGSQETQYF. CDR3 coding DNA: TGTGCCAGCAGCGGACCGGGATCTCAAGAGACCCAGTACTTC.